This T cell receptor (beta chain) is from a study of regulatory T cells in long-lasting Graves disease. In this sample, this clonotype turned up a few times. CDR1 LNHDA and CDR2 SQIVND come from the germline V gene (reference sequence). Trimming pared 8 bases from V and 0 bases from J, leaving 13 bases between. This CDR3 spans 14 amino acids. In building TCR beta libraries, iRepertoire HTBI primers were used together with Arm-PCR of CDR3 regions. MiXCR, applied by TCRdb to the multiplex PCR reads, yields one record per CDR3 protein. The table records about 430,000 distinct CDR3 sequences, 21% of them present only once. As to time point: persistent/refractory GD, antithyroid drugs over 5 years with positive TRAb. PBMC RNA was the source of the TCR library.

The source of this sequence is a female donor with Graves disease. The sequences come from peripheral blood mononuclear cells (PBMCs), collected when the disease was refractory, from a patient treated with antithyroid drugs. The V call is TRBV19, the J call TRBJ1-1, with D perhaps matching TRBD1 (5 bases). Here the CDR3 DNA reads TGTGCCAGTGGGGCAGTTGGCATGAACACTGAAGCTTTCTTT. It specifies CASGAVGMNTEAFF. The full variable domain, completed using reference TRBV19 and TRBJ1-1, is DGGITQSPKYLFRKEGQNVTLSCEQNLNHDAMYWYRQDPGQGLRLIYYSQIVNDFQKGDIAEGYSVSREKKESFPLTVTSAQKNPTAFYLCASGAVGMNTEAFFGQGTRLTVV.